This entry lists 2 T cell receptor beta chains sequenced from one sample in a study of shared clonotypes between healthy human individuals (dated by TCRdb to 2018 to 2021). Library preparation was by the immunoSEQ multiplex PCR assay. This is the immuneACCESS table as TCRdb keeps it, with only in-frame sequences that have V and J called. A part of the clones is gone; compared with another copy, unresolved V genes explain less than half, and the rest is unexplained. The sample table holds 2.3 million or so clones, of which roughly 93% were seen once. Under 0.45% of the sample comes from the top ten. Specimen: naive CD4+ T cells from PBMCs. The sample's cell subset or site label, decoded: CD45RA+ positively selected. Receptors were obtained from a man younger than 35 in good health. Some clones in this sample may be carry-over from other donors' samples.

This clone has just a few counts. V usage is TRBV7-9 and J usage is TRBJ1-3; D is uncertain. Germline CDR1 is SEHNR and CDR2 is FQNEAQ (reference sequence). Trimming took off 6 bases at V and 3 bases at J, with 9 bases between the two ends. This CDR3 is 13 amino acids long. The CDR3 DNA reads as TGTGCCAGCAGTTCCCGCAGTGGAAACACCATATATTTT. Translated: CASSSRSGNTIYF.

The V gene is TRBV9, the J gene TRBJ2-7; TRBD2 agrees at 10 bases. Unmatched junction bases numbered 10, after V lost 3 bases and J lost 4 bases. Per germline, CDR1 SGDLS and CDR2 YYNGEE. CDR3 length: 16 amino acids. The CDR3: CASSGPGASGSYEQYF. As DNA, the CDR3 is TGTGCCAGCAGCGGACCGGGGGCTAGCGGGAGTTACGAGCAGTACTTC. Full variable domain (missing parts from reference TRBV9 and TRBJ2-7): DSGVTQTPKHLITATGQRVTLRCSPRSGDLSVYWYQQSLDQGLQFLIQYYNGEERAKGNILERFSAQQFPDLHSELNLSSLELGDSALYFCASSGPGASGSYEQYFGPGTRLTVT.